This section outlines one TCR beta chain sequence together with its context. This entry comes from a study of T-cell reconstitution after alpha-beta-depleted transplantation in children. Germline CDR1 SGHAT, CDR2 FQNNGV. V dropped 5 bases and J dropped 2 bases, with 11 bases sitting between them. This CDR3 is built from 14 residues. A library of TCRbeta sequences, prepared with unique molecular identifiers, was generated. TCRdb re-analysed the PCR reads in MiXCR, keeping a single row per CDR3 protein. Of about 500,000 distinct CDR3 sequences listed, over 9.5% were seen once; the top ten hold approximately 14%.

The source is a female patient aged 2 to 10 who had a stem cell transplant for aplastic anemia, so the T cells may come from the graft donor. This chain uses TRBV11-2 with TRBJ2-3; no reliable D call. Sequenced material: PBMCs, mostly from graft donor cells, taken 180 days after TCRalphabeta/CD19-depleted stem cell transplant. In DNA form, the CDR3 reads TGTGCCAGCAGCCTCCGCGAGATCACAGATACGCAGTATTTT. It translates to CASSLREITDTQYF.